These 26 T cell receptor beta chains were all obtained from the same sample, sequenced in a study of cytomegalovirus exposure and HLA in healthy donors. PCR was performed using 60 Vbeta and 13 Jbeta primers. Produced via immunoSEQ multiplex PCR; TCRdb's table is partial and in-frame only. The table records under 200,000 clones, 62% of them present only once. The sample taken for sequencing was PBMCs. These receptors were collected from a man aged 35 to 55 in good health and CMV-seronegative.

The chain couples TRBV5-1 to TRBJ2-3; 9 bases are a match to TRBD2. CDR3 size: 15 residues. In germline, CDR1 is SGHRS, CDR2 YFSETQ. Trimming at V came to 0 bases and at J to 6 bases, leaving 5 bases not matched to a gene. CDR3 nucleotide sequence: TGCGCCAGCAGCTTGGTTAGTAGCGGGAGTGATACGCAGTATTTT. It encodes CASSLVSSGSDTQYF. Based on the CDR3 plus reference TRBV5-1 and TRBJ2-3, the full variable domain is KAGVTQTPRYLIKTRGQQVTLSCSPISGHRSVSWYQQTPGQGLQFLFEYFSETQRNKGNFPGRFSGRQFSNSRSEMNVSTLELGDSALYLCASSLVSSGSDTQYFGPGTRLTVL.

This clone showed up just a few times. The chain has TRBV5-1 and TRBJ2-5; 8 bases are shared with TRBD2. There are 14 residues in the CDR3. Trimming cost V 8 bases and J 1 base; bases outside gene matches: 7. Germline-derived CDR1 and CDR2 are SGHRS and YFSETQ. CDR3: CASKGLGGQETQYF. In DNA form, the CDR3 reads TGCGCCAGTAAGGGACTAGGGGGCCAAGAGACCCAGTACTTC.

The chain combines TRBV19 with TRBJ2-7; 7 bases line up with TRBD2. With V trimmed by 4 bases and J by 9 bases, 15 bases remained unmatched. The CDR3 consists of 15 residues. Germline CDR1 reads LNHDA; CDR2 reads SQIVND (reference sequence). The CDR3 sequence: CASSTGREGTTTQYF. For the CDR3, the DNA is TGTGCCAGTAGTACAGGCAGGGAGGGGACTACGACGCAGTACTTC.

The chain links TRBV10-3 to TRBJ2-1, with D perhaps TRBD2 (6 bases). Germline CDR1 reads ENHRY; CDR2 reads SYGVKD. The CDR3 totals 16 residues. V was clipped by 8 bases and J by 13 bases, with 30 bases between them. The CDR3 is CAISVEDSGRMSPQFF. For the CDR3, the DNA is TGTGCCATCTCAGTGGAAGATAGCGGACGCATGAGCCCTCAGTTCTTC.

V usage is TRBV5-1 and J usage is TRBJ2-5; D uncertain. The germline V gene encodes CDR1 SGHRS and CDR2 YFSETQ. The CDR3 has 13 amino acids. The V end was cut by 0 bases, the J end by 2 bases, with 5 bases between. The CDR3 is CASSLGLQETQYF. Written as DNA, the CDR3 is TGCGCCAGCAGCTTGGGTTTACAAGAGACCCAGTACTTC.

The chain employs TRBV7-2 and TRBJ2-1; the match to TRBD2 covers 10 bases. CDR1 and CDR2 from the germline V gene are SGHTA and FQGNSA. The CDR3 loop spans 17 amino acids. The V and J ends lost 1 base and 0 bases, in that order; junction bases with no gene match: 3. As DNA, the CDR3 is TGTGCCAGCAGCTTAGTCCCTAGCGGGAGCTCCTACAATGAGCAGTTCTTC. It yields the protein CASSLVPSGSSYNEQFF.

A few counts support this clone. This chain uses TRBV6-5 with TRBJ1-2, with 9 bases that match TRBD1. Germline CDR1 MNHEY, CDR2 SVGAGI. This CDR3 comprises 16 residues. Germline trimming cut 2 bases from V and 4 bases from J; bases unmatched to any gene: 8. CDR3 loop: CASSYLGTGTPYGYTF. CDR3 DNA sequence: TGTGCCAGCAGTTACCTGGGGACAGGGACACCCTATGGCTACACCTTC.

This clone has a handful of counts. The chain joins TRBV7-2 to TRBJ1-1, with 8 bases lining up with TRBD1. V was clipped by 0 bases and J by 6 bases; unmatched bases: 3. This CDR3 has 14 residues. Germline loops: CDR1 SGHTA, CDR2 FQGNSA. This CDR3 is CASSLAPGGSEAFF. The DNA for the CDR3 is TGTGCCAGCAGCTTAGCACCAGGGGGCTCTGAAGCTTTCTTT.

The rearrangement links TRBV5-4 to TRBJ2-1, with 9 bases identical to TRBD2. The V gene end was trimmed by 3 bases and the J gene end by 8 bases; junction bases not matched to a gene: 12. The CDR3 loop spans 16 amino acids. Per germline, CDR1 SGHNT and CDR2 YYREEE (reference sequence). The CDR3 sequence: CASSSGSGRSGDEQFF. Here the CDR3 DNA reads TGTGCCAGCAGCTCGGGGAGCGGGAGGTCGGGCGATGAGCAGTTCTTC.

V usage is TRBV7-8 and J usage is TRBJ2-7, with D perhaps matching TRBD1 (6 bases). The CDR3 has 13 amino acids. V was trimmed by 4 bases and J by 5 bases, leaving 12 bases between them. Germline lookup yields CDR1 SGHVS and CDR2 FQNEAQ. CDR3: CASSSGQRNEQYF. The CDR3 coding sequence is TGTGCCAGCAGCTCAGGACAGAGGAACGAGCAGTACTTC.

This clone was detected only once. This chain connects TRBV6-6 to TRBJ1-1; weak D call: TRBD1 (6 bases). The length of the CDR3 is 15 residues. In germline, CDR1 is MNHNY, CDR2 SVGAGI (reference sequence). Trimming removed 6 bases from V and 4 bases from J, with 18 bases in between. The CDR3 here is CASRAPSLGATEAFF. In DNA form, the CDR3 reads TGTGCCAGCAGAGCACCCTCTTTGGGGGCCACTGAAGCTTTCTTT.

The rearrangement links TRBV7-8 to TRBJ2-7, with TRBD1 matching over 9 bases. The CDR3 contains 14 residues. Germline CDR1 SGHVS, CDR2 FQNEAQ. V was pared by 5 bases and J by 6 bases, with 8 bases of the junction left unmatched. The CDR3 loop reads CASSERDRDREQYF. The DNA of the CDR3 is TGTGCCAGCAGCGAAAGGGACAGGGACCGCGAGCAGTACTTC.

This chain links TRBV6-1 with TRBJ2-5, with 7 positions matching TRBD1. Germline CDR1 and CDR2: MNHNS and SASEGT. With 5 bases clipped from V and 1 base from J, the junction kept 4 bases outside the gene matches. The CDR3 runs to 14 residues. The CDR3 DNA reads TGTGCCAGCAGTCTTAGACAGGGCCAAGAGACCCAGTACTTC. It yields the protein CASSLRQGQETQYF.

The chain has TRBV4-2 and TRBJ1-1, with a tentative D call TRBD1 (5 bases). CDR3 length equals 16 residues. Germline V gene data show CDR1 as LGHNA and CDR2 as YNFKEQ. Between the trimmed V and J ends, which lost 3 bases and 3 bases, there was a span of 17 bases. CDR3 region: CASSQDKTETDTEAFF. The CDR3 DNA follows: TGTGCCAGCAGCCAGGATAAGACAGAAACCGACACTGAAGCTTTCTTT.

About this clone itself: Within the sample, other DNA sequences also encode this same CDR3. The J gene is TRBJ1-5, the V gene TRBV5-6, with TRBD1 matching 9 bases. Per the germline V gene, CDR1 is SGHDT and CDR2 is YYEEEE. The junction had 3 bases not matched to a gene; V was cut back by 4 bases and J by 7 bases. This CDR3 is 13 amino acids long. CDR3 DNA: TGTGCCAGCAGCGGCACAGGGGGCCAGCCCCAGCATTTT. This encodes CASSGTGGQPQHF.

CDR3: CASSYSQGSTETQYF. The CDR3 region has the DNA TGTGCCAGCAGTTACTCCCAGGGGAGTACAGAGACCCAGTACTTC. This chain connects TRBV6-5 to TRBJ2-5; D may be TRBD1 (6 bases). The CDR3 loop spans 15 amino acids. The V gene lost 0 bases and the J gene lost 4 bases, with 12 bases spanning the gap. From germline, CDR1 is MNHEY and CDR2 SVGAGI.

This chain links TRBV4-1 with TRBJ2-3; 8 bases are a match to TRBD2. The CDR3 is 16 residues long. The V gene's germline CDR1 is MGHRA and CDR2 YSYEKL. Trimming removed 1 base from V and 3 bases from J; junction bases left unmatched: 6. The CDR3: CASSQVPGGITDTQYF. The CDR3 region has the DNA TGCGCCAGCAGCCAAGTCCCGGGGGGGATTACAGATACGCAGTATTTT.

V and J are TRBV7-7 and TRBJ2-2, with TRBD1 matching over 9 bases. The length of the CDR3 is 17 residues. V lost 5 bases to trimming and J lost 5 bases; unmatched junction nucleotides: 12. The germline CDR1 and CDR2 sequences are SSHAT and FNYEAQ (reference sequence). DNA of the CDR3: TGTGCCAGCAGCGCACGAGGAACAGGGGGCGGAACCGGGGAGCTGTTTTTT. It encodes CASSARGTGGGTGELFF.

The table lists this clone with a few counts. The chain is built from TRBV6-4 and TRBJ2-1; 14 nucleotides agree with TRBD2. V dropped 4 bases and J dropped 10; count of bases not matched to a gene: 12. The CDR3 is 17 amino acids. From germline, CDR1 is MRHNA and CDR2 SNTAGT. CDR3 in amino acids: CASSGYTGTSGRREQFF. The CDR3 nucleotides read TGTGCCAGCAGTGGCTACACCGGGACTAGCGGGAGACGGGAGCAGTTCTTC.

In its sample, this clone was seen once. J is TRBJ2-1 and V is TRBV10-3; 7 positions agree with TRBD1. The CDR3 extends over 15 amino acids. Germline CDR1 ENHRY, CDR2 SYGVKD. V dropped 3 bases and J dropped 5; count of bases not matched to a gene: 7. The CDR3, as DNA: TGTGCCATCAGTGATTCAGGGGGTCCCAACAATGAGCAGTTCTTC. Encoded protein: CAISDSGGPNNEQFF.

This clone was found a few times. This chain joins TRBV6-5 and TRBJ1-5; TRBD1 might be the D (5 bases). CDR3 size: 13 residues. Per germline, CDR1 MNHEY and CDR2 SVGAGI. The V end was cut by 2 bases, the J end by 7 bases, with 9 bases between. CDR3 in DNA: TGTGCCAGCAGTTACGACAGAAGGCAGCCCCAGCATTTT. It is translated as CASSYDRRQPQHF.

CDR3 amino acids: CASSYQGNNEKLFF. CDR3 nucleotide sequence: TGTGCCAGCAGTTACCAGGGTAATAATGAAAAACTGTTTTTT. The gene calls are TRBV6-5 and TRBJ1-4; D is possibly TRBD1 (5 bases). CDR3 length equals 14 residues. V gave up 2 bases and J gave up 4 bases, with 8 bases separating them. Germline CDR1 and CDR2: MNHEY and SVGAGI.

This clone turned up a few times. The CDR3 here is CASSVETSGVYNEQFF. CDR3 nucleotide sequence: TGTGCCAGCAGCGTAGAGACTAGCGGGGTATACAATGAGCAGTTCTTC. The chain uses TRBV9 and TRBJ2-1; 11 bases are shared with TRBD2. V gave up 0 bases and J gave up 4 bases; unmatched junction bases: 3. From germline, CDR1 is SGDLS and CDR2 YYNGEE. CDR3 length: 16 residues.

V gene TRBV29-1 combines with J gene TRBJ1-2; D unclear. Trimming removed 4 bases at V and 2 bases at J, with 8 bases between. CDR1 is SQVTM and CDR2 is ANQGSEA in the germline V gene. This CDR3 is 12 amino acids long. This CDR3 is CSVGSSNYGYTF. CDR3 coding DNA: TGCAGCGTTGGTAGCAGCAACTATGGCTACACCTTC.

This chain connects TRBV4-1 to TRBJ2-5; 7 bases line up with TRBD2. The last part of the DNA fits TRBJ2-7 better; the J call may be wrong. This CDR3 has 15 residues. The germline CDR1 and CDR2 sequences are MGHRA and YSYEKL. The chain's CDR3 is CASSQEGGDPYEQYF. The CDR3 nucleotides are TGCGCCAGCAGCCAAGAGGGGGGGGATCCCTACGAGCAGTACTTC.

This clone was recorded only once. This sample also contains other DNA sequences that code for the same CDR3. The V and J genes are TRBV6-1 and TRBJ2-7; 7 nucleotides agree with TRBD1. After removal of 1 base from V and 0 bases from J, the junction contained 3 bases not matched to a gene. Germline loops: CDR1 MNHNS, CDR2 SASEGT. The CDR3 loop spans 15 amino acids. The CDR3 sequence: CASSEGTGGSYEQYF. The CDR3 nucleotides read TGTGCCAGCAGTGAAGGGACAGGAGGCTCCTACGAGCAGTACTTC.